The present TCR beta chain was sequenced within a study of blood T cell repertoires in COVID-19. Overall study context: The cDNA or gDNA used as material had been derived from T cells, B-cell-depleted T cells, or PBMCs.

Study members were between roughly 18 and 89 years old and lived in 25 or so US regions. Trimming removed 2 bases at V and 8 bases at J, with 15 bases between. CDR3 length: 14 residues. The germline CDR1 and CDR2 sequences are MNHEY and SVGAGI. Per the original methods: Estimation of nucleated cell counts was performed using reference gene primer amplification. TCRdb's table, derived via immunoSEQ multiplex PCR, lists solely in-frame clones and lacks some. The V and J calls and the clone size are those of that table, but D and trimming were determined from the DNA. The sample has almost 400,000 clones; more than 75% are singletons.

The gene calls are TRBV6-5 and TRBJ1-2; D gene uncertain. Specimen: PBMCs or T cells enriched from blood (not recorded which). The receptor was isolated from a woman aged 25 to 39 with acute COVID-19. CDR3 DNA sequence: TGTGCCAGCAGTTACGGCGGGTTGTCGAGAGGCTACACCTTC. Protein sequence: CASSYGGLSRGYTF.